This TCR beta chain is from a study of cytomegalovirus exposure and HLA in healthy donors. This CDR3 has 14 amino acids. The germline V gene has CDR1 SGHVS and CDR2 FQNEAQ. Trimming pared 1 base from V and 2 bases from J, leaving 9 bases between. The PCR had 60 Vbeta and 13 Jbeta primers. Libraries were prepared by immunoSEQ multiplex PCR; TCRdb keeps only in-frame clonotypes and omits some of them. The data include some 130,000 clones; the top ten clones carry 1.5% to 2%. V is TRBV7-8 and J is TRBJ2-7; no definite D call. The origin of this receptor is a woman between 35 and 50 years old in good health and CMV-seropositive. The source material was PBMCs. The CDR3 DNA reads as TGTGCCAGCAGCTTAGGGAGACGGACCTACGAGCAGTACTTC. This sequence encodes CASSLGRRTYEQYF.